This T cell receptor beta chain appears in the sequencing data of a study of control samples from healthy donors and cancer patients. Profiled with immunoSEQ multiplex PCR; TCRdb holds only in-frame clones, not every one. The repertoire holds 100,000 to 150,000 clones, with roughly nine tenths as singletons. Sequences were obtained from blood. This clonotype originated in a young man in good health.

The CDR3 nucleotides read TGTGCCAGTAGTAGGGGGTGGACTGAAGCTTTCTTT. This translates into CASSRGWTEAFF. The chain couples TRBV19 to TRBJ1-1, with TRBD1 as a possible D gene (5 bases). The length of the CDR3 is 12 residues. The V and J ends lost 4 bases and 5 bases respectively, with 8 bases between them. Looked up from germline, CDR1 is LNHDA and CDR2 is SQIVND (reference sequence).